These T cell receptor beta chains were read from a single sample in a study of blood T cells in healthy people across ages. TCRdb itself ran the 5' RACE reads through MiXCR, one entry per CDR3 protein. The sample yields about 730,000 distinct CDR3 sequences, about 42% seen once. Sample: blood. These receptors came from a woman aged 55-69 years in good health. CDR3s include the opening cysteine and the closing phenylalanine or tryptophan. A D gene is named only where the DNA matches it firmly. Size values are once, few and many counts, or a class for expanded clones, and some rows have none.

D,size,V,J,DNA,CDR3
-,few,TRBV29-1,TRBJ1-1,TGCAGCGTTGTAAGGGACACTGAAGCTTTCTTT,CSVVRDTEAFF
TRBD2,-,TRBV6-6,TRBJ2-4,TGTGCCAGCAGGGGACTAGCGGAAGAGCAGTACTTC,CASRGLAEEQYF
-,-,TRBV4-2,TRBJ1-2,TGTGCCAGCAGCCGAGCGGGAAACTATGGCTACACCTTC,CASSRAGNYGYTF
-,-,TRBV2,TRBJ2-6,TGTGCCAGCAGTGACGGGGACGGGGCCAACGTCCTGACTTTC,CASSDGDGANVLTF
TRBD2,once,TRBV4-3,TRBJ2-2,TGCGCCAGCAGCCAAGATGCCCCTAGCGGGGGCCCCACCGGGGAGCTGTTTTTT,CASSQDAPSGGPTGELFF
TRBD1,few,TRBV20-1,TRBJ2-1,TGCAGTGCTAGAAATTTTCAGGGACAGGCCTACAATGAGCAGTTCTTC,CSARNFQGQAYNEQFF
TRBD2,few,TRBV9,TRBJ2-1,TGTGCCAGCAGTGAACTAGCGGGGGACGGCAATGAGCAGTTCTTC,CASSELAGDGNEQFF
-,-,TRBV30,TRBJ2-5,TGTGCCTGGAGTGTACAGGTAACAGAGCAGTACTTC,CAWSVQVTEQYF
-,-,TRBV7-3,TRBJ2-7,TGTGCCAGCAGCCCTACCCAGTACTTC,CASSPTQYF
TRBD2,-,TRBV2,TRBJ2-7,TGTGCCAGCAGTGTGGGAGGGAAAGCTGGAAATGAGCAGTACTTC,CASSVGGKAGNEQYF
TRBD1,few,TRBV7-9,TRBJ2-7,TGTGCCAGCAGCCCCGGGACAGAGTGGACCTACGAGCAGTACTTC,CASSPGTEWTYEQYF
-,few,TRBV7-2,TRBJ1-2,TGTGCCAGCAGCCCCGGGCAATACTATGGCTACACCTTC,CASSPGQYYGYTF
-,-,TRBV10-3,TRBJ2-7,TGTGCCATCAGTGAGTCCCGACAGCCCTACGAGCAGTACTTC,CAISESRQPYEQYF
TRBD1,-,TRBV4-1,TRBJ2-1,TGCGCCAGCAGCCAACATCAGGGGGCCGATGTAAATGAGCAGTTCTTC,CASSQHQGADVNEQFF
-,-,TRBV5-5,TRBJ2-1,TGTGCCAGCAGCCCCCCACTTTTGGGGCTAAATGAGCAGTTCTTC,CASSPPLLGLNEQFF
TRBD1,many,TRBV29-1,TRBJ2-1,TGCAGCGTAGATAGACAGGGGAAGACTAATGAGCAGTTCTTC,CSVDRQGKTNEQFF
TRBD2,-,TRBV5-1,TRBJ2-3,TGCGCCAGCAGCTTGGGGGAGTCTAGCGGGGGGTCAGATACGCGGTATTTT,CASSLGESSGGSDTRYF
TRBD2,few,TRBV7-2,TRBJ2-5,TGTGCCAGCAGCCCTAGGACTAGCGGGAGCGAGACCCAGTACTTC,CASSPRTSGSETQYF
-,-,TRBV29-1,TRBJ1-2,TGCAGCGTTGAAGACACCTGGGGAAGTGGCTACACCTTC,CSVEDTWGSGYTF
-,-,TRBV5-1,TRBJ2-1,TGCGCCAGCAGCTTGGCGCTAGCCTCCTACAATGAGCAGTTCTTC,CASSLALASYNEQFF
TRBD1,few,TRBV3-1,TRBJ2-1,TGTGCCAGCAGCCCCGGGACAGGGGAGTTCAATGAGCAGTTCTTC,CASSPGTGEFNEQFF
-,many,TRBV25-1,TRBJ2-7,TGTGCCAGCAGTGGGGGGACACCCGACGAGCAGTACTTC,CASSGGTPDEQYF
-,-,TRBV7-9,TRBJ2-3,TGTGCCAGAATGACTAGCACAGATACGCAGTATTTT,CARMTSTDTQYF
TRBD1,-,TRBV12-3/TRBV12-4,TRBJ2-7,TGTGCCAGCAGGACGACCGGGACAGGGACCTACGAGCAGTACTTC,CASRTTGTGTYEQYF
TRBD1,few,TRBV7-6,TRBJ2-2,TGTGCCAGCAGCCTGAATGCGGGACAGGGTGTAGCCGGGGAGCTGTTTTTT,CASSLNAGQGVAGELFF
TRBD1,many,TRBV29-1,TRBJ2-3,TGCAGCGCCACGACAGGGGGCCCAGATACGCAGTATTTT,CSATTGGPDTQYF
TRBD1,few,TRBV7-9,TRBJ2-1,TGTGCCAGCAGCTCCACAGGGGCGGCCCCTCTGTTCTTC,CASSSTGAAPLFF
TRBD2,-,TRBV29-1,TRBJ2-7,TGCAGCGTTGGACTAGCGGGAATGTACGAGCAGTACTTC,CSVGLAGMYEQYF
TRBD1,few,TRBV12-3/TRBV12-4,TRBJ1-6,TGTGCCAGCAGTCGTACCGTTACAGGGGGCGCTTATTCACCCCTCCACTTT,CASSRTVTGGAYSPLHF
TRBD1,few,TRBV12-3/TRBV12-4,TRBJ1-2,TGTGCCAGCAGTCCTCCAGGGGGGTGGTATGGCTACACCTTC,CASSPPGGWYGYTF
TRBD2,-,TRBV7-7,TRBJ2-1,TGTGCTAGCAGCTTGGCGAGGACTAGCGGGACGCAGTTCTTC,CASSLARTSGTQFF
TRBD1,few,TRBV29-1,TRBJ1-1,TGCAGCGGGACCAGGGGGGTGATGGTCACTGAAGCTTTCTTT,CSGTRGVMVTEAFF
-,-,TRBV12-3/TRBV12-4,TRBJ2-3,TGTGCCACTCAGCTAACAGGTAGCACAGATACGCAGTATTTT,CATQLTGSTDTQYF
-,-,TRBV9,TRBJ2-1,TGTGCCAGCAGCGTATTCGGGAGTAGCTCCTACAATGAGCAGTTCTTC,CASSVFGSSSYNEQFF
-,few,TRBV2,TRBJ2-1,TGTGCCAGCAGGCCGCAGGGTTCCGGTGAGCAGTTCTTC,CASRPQGSGEQFF
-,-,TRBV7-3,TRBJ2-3,TGTGCCAGCAGCTTAACAACCAGCGTCGGAGATACGCAGTATTTT,CASSLTTSVGDTQYF
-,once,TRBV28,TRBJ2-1,TGTGCCAGCAGTTGGGGAAGCCTGCCCTACAATGAGCAGTTCTTC,CASSWGSLPYNEQFF
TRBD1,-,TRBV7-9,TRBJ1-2,TGTGCCCTGAGCCCCGCCGCCGAGACAGGGGGCGCGATCGATGGCTACACCTTC,CALSPAAETGGAIDGYTF
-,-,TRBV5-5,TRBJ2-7,TGTGCCAGCAGGTTGGGAGCCAACGAGCAGTACTTC,CASRLGANEQYF